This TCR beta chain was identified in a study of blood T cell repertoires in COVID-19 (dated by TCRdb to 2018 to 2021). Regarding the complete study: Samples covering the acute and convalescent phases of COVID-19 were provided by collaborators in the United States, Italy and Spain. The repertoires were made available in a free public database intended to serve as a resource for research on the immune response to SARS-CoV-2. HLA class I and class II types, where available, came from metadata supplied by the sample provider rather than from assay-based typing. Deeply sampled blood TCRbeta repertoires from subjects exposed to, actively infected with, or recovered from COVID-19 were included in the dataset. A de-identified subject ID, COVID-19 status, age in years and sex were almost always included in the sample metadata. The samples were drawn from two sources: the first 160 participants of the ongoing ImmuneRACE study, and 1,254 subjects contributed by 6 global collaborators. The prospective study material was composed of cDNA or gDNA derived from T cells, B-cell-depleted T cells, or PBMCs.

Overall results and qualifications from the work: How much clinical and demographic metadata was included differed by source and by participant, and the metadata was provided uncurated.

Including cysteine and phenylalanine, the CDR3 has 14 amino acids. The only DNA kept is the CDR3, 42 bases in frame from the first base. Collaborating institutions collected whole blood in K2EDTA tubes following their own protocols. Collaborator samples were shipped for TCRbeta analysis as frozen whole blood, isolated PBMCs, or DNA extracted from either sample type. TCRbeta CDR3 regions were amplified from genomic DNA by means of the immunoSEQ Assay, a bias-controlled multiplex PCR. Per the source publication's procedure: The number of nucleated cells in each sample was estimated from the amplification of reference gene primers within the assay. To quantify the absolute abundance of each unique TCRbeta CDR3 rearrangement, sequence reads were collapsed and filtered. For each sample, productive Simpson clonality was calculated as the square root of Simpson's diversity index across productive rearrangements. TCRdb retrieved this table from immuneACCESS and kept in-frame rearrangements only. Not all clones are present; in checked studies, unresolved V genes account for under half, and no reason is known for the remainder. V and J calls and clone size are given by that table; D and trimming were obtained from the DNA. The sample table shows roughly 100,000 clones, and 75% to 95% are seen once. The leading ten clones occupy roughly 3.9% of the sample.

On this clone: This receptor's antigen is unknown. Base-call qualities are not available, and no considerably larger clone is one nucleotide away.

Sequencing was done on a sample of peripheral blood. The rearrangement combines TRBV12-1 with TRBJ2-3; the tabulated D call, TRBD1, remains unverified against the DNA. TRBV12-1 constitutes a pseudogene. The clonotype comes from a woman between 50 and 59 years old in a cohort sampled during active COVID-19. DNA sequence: TGTGCCAGCAGCCCAGAGGGGGCGTGGGATACGCAGTATTTT. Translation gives CASSPEGAWDTQYF.